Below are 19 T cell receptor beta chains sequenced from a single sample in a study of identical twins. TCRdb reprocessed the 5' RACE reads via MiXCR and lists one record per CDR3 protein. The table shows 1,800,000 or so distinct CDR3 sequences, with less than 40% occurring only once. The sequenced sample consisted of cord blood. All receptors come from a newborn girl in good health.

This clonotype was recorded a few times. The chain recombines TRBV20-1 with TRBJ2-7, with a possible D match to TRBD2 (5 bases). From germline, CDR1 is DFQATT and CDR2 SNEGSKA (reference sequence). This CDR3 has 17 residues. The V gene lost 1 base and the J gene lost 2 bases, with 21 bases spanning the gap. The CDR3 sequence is CSARALLRTFPPYEQYF. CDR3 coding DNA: TGCAGTGCTAGAGCACTCCTACGGACTTTTCCTCCCTACGAGCAGTACTTC.

The CDR3 loop is CATSRLPGLFTYNEQFF. DNA of the CDR3: TGTGCCACCAGCAGGTTACCGGGACTCTTCACCTACAATGAGCAGTTCTTC. This chain uses TRBV15 with TRBJ2-1; tentative D call: TRBD2 (6 bases). Trimming shortened V by 3 bases and J by 2 bases, and 17 bases separated the two germline ends. The CDR3 loop spans 17 amino acids. CDR1 and CDR2 (germline): LNHNV, YYDKDF (reference sequence).

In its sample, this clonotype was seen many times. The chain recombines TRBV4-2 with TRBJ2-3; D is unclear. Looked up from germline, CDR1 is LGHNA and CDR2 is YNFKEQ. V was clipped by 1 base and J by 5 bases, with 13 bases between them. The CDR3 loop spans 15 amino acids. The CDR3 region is CASSQGSQKQDTQYF. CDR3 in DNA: TGTGCCAGCAGCCAAGGTAGCCAGAAACAAGATACGCAGTATTTT.

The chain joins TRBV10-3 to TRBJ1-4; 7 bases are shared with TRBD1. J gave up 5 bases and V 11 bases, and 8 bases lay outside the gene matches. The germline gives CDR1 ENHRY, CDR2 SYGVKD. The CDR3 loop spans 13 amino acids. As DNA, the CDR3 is TGTGCCGCCCGGGGAGGGGGCAATGAAAAACTGTTTTTT. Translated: CAARGGGNEKLFF.

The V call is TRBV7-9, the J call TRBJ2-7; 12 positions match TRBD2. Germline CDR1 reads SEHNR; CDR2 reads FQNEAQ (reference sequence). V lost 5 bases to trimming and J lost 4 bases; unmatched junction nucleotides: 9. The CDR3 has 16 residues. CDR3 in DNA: TGTGCCAGCAGCCGACCCGGGACTAGCGGGCATTACGAGCAGTACTTC. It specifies CASSRPGTSGHYEQYF.

The CDR3 is CASSVSLTSGGTDTQYF. CDR3 bases: TGTGCCAGCAGCGTCTCTCTGACTAGCGGGGGCACAGATACGCAGTATTTT. The chain is built from TRBV7-2 and TRBJ2-3; TRBD2 matches at 11 bases. The CDR3 runs to 17 residues. The V gene's germline CDR1 is SGHTA and CDR2 FQGNSA. Trimming cost V 5 bases and J 1 base; bases outside gene matches: 8.

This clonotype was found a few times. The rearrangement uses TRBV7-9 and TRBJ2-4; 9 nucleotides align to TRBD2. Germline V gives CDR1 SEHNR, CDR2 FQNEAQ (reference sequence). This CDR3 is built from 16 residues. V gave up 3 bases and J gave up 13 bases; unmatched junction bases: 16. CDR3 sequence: CASSFPGTSHYNEQYF. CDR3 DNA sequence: TGTGCCAGCAGCTTCCCCGGGACTAGCCATTACAATGAGCAGTACTTC.

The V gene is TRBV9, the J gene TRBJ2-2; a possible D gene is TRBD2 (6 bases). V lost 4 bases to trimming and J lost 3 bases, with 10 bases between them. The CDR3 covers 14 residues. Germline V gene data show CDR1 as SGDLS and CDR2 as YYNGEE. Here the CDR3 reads CASSTRLDTGELFF. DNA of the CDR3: TGTGCCAGCAGCACCCGACTAGACACCGGGGAGCTGTTTTTT.

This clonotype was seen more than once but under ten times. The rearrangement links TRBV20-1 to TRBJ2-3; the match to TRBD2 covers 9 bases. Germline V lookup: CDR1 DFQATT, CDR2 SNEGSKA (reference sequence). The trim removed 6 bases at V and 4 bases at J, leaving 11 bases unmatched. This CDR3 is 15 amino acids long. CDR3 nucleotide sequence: TGCAGTGCCGGGAAACCGGGACTAGCCGCAGATACGCAGTATTTT. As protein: CSAGKPGLAADTQYF.

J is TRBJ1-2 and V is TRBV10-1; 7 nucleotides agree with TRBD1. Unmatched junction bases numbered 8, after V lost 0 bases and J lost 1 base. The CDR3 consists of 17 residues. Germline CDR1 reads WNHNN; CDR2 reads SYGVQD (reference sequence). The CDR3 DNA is TGCGCCAGCAGTGAGTCTTACAGGGGCATCCGTAACTATGGCTACACCTTC. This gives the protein CASSESYRGIRNYGYTF.

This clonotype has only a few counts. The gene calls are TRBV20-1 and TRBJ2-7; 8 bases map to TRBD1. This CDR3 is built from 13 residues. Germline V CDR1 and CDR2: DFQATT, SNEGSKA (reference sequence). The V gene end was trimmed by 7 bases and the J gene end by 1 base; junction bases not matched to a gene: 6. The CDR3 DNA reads TGCAGTGGACCGGGACAGGTTTCCTACGAGCAGTACTTC. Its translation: CSGPGQVSYEQYF.

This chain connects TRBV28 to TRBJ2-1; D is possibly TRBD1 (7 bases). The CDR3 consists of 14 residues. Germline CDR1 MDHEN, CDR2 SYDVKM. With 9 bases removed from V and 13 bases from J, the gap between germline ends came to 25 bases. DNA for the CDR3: TGTGCCAGTAGTACAAGACAGGGTCGGGAGACCCAGTTCTTC. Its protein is CASSTRQGRETQFF.

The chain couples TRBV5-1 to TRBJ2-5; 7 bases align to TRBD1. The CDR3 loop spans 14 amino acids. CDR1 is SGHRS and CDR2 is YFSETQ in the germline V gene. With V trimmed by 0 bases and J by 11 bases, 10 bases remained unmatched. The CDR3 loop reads CASSLEGGGFEQYF. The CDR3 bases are TGCGCCAGCAGCTTGGAAGGGGGCGGTTTTGAGCAGTACTTC.

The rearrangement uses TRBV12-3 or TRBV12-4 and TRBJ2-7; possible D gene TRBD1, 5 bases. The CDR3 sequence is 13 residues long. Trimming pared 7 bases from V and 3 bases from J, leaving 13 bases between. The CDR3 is CASKKTESYEQYF. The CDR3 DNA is TGTGCCAGCAAGAAGACAGAGAGCTACGAGCAGTACTTC.

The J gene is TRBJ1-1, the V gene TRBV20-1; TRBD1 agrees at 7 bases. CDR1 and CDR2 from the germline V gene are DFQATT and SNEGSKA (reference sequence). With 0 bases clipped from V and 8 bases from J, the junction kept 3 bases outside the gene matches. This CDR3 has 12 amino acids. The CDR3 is CSARDYRGEAFF. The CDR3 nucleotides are TGCAGTGCTAGAGACTACAGGGGCGAAGCTTTCTTT.

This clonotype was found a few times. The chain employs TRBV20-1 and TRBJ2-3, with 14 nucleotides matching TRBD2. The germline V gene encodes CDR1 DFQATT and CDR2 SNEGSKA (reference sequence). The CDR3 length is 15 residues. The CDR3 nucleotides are TGCAGCTCCGGGACTAGCGGGGGCCGCACAGATACGCAGTATTTT. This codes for CSSGTSGGRTDTQYF.

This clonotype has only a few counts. The chain's CDR3 is CASSYKPLYSYEQYF. CDR3 DNA sequence: TGTGCCAGCAGTTACAAACCCCTCTACTCCTACGAGCAGTACTTC. The gene calls are TRBV6-2 or TRBV6-3 and TRBJ2-7; D remains ambiguous. The germline CDR1 and CDR2 sequences are MNHEY and SVGEGT. V was shortened by 2 bases and J by 0 bases, with 11 bases between the two germline ends. The CDR3 is made up of 15 amino acids.

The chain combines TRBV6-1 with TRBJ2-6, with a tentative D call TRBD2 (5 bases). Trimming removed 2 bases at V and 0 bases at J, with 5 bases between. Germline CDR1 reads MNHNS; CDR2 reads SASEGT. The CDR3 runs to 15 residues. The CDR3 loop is CASSETSSGANVLTF. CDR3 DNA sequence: TGTGCCAGCAGTGAAACTAGCTCTGGGGCCAACGTCCTGACTTTC.

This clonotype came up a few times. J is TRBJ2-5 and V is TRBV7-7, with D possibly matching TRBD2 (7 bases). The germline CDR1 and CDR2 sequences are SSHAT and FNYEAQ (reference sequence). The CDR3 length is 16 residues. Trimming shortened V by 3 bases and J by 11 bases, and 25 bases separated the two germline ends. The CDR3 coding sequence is TGTGCCAGCAGCTTTAGCCTGGCCAGCGGGGACAATGAGCAGTACTTC. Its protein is CASSFSLASGDNEQYF.